This T cell receptor beta chain emerged from a study of blood T cells in healthy people across ages. Study observations and caveats: Researchers deemed the diversity estimates from one million T cells underestimates. A roughly linear age-dependent decrease characterized TCR beta diversity per million T cells.

With respect to this clonotype: The antigen is undetermined.

Germline V gives CDR1 SGHTA, CDR2 FQGNSA. Trimming removed 5 bases from V and 0 bases from J, with 8 bases in between. CDR3 length: 13 amino acids. Together with a sample-barcoded 5' primer, a J-beta primer mix was included in a second PCR lasting roughly 6 to 12 cycles. All cDNA molecules were each tagged by a template-switch adaptor with 12 random nucleotides. MiXCR, run by TCRdb on the 5' RACE reads, gives a single entry per CDR3 protein. Of about 400,000 distinct CDR3 sequences listed, roughly half are singletons. The gene calls are TRBV7-2 and TRBJ2-7; D is ambiguous. This clonotype originated in a man between 60 and 75 years old in good health. The sequenced sample was blood. DNA of the CDR3: TGTGCCAGCAGCGTCGGGTTCTCCTACGAGCAGTACTTC. It translates to CASSVGFSYEQYF.